A selection of T cell receptor beta chains follows, all from one sample in a study of beta chain features in type 1 diabetes. Sequencing was performed with immunoSEQ multiplex PCR; in TCRdb, only in-frame clones are kept and a portion is missing. The sample lists about 650,000 clones; around 11% were seen once. Sequenced: naive CD4+ T cells from blood. The receptors originated from a young man with type 1 diabetes. Both conserved end residues are part of each CDR3. The D gene is left open where the match is weak. Rows give clone size only sometimes, using once, few, many, or a class for an expanded clone.

size | J | D | V | CDR3 | DNA
NA | TRBJ2-3 | NA | TRBV9 | CASSVATEPFTDTQYF | TGTGCCAGCAGCGTAGCAACAGAACCATTCACAGATACGCAGTATTTT
few | TRBJ2-2 | NA | TRBV19 | CASLKGVAGELFF | TGTGCCAGCTTGAAGGGTGTAGCCGGGGAGCTGTTTTTT
NA | TRBJ1-5 | NA | TRBV28 | CASSFPTDIVNQPQHF | TGTGCCAGCAGTTTTCCCACGGACATAGTCAATCAGCCCCAGCATTTT
NA | TRBJ2-2 | TRBD1 | TRBV5-1 | CASSFGTANTGELFF | TGCGCCAGCAGCTTCGGGACAGCTAACACCGGGGAGCTGTTTTTT
NA | TRBJ1-2 | NA | TRBV28 | CASSSGRHYGYTF | TGTGCCAGCAGTTCAGGCCGACACTATGGCTACACCTTC
NA | TRBJ2-5 | TRBD1 | TRBV29-1 | CSVGNRQGTETQYF | TGCAGCGTTGGGAATAGACAGGGGACAGAGACCCAGTACTTC
NA | TRBJ1-5 | NA | TRBV19 | CASSIIDRLNQPQHF | TGTGCCAGTAGTATTATCGACAGGCTGAATCAGCCCCAGCATTTT
NA | TRBJ1-6 | NA | TRBV28 | CASSLVNGDSPLHF | TGTGCCAGCAGTTTAGTAAATGGGGATTCACCCCTCCACTTT
few | TRBJ2-5 | NA | TRBV28 | CASTSGGGETQYF | TGTGCCAGCACCTCCGGTGGAGGAGAGACCCAGTACTTC
NA | TRBJ2-1 | NA | TRBV6-5 | CASSYSIPLSYNEQFF | TGTGCCAGCAGTTACTCGATCCCCCTCTCCTACAATGAGCAGTTCTTC
NA | TRBJ2-1 | TRBD1 | TRBV28 | CASSLLTGYYNEQFF | TGTGCCAGCAGCTTGCTGACAGGGTATTACAATGAGCAGTTCTTC
few | TRBJ1-4 | NA | TRBV7-9 | CASTRGGSGEKLFF | TGTGCCAGCACCCGGGGAGGGTCAGGGGAAAAACTGTTTTTT
few | TRBJ2-1 | NA | TRBV11-2 | CASSPVRGDSYNEQFF | TGTGCCAGCAGCCCCGTCCGTGGAGACTCCTACAATGAGCAGTTCTTC
few | TRBJ1-6 | NA | TRBV28 | CASSLSSGSYNSPLHF | TGTGCCAGCAGTTTATCCTCGGGCTCCTATAATTCACCCCTCCACTTT
few | TRBJ2-1 | TRBD1 | TRBV4-2 | CASSQRQGTFNEQFF | TGTGCCAGCAGCCAGAGACAGGGTACATTCAATGAGCAGTTCTTC
NA | TRBJ1-2 | NA | TRBV27 | CASSSSDRVFVWTF | NA
NA | TRBJ1-2 | TRBD1 | TRBV9 | CASSAISRTGDRAFYGYTF | TGTGCCAGCAGCGCCATTTCCCGGACAGGGGACAGGGCCTTCTATGGCTACACCTTC
few | TRBJ2-2 | TRBD2 | TRBV5-4 | CASSPGVAGGSGELFF | TGTGCCAGCAGCCCCGGGGTAGCGGGGGGGTCCGGGGAGCTGTTTTTT